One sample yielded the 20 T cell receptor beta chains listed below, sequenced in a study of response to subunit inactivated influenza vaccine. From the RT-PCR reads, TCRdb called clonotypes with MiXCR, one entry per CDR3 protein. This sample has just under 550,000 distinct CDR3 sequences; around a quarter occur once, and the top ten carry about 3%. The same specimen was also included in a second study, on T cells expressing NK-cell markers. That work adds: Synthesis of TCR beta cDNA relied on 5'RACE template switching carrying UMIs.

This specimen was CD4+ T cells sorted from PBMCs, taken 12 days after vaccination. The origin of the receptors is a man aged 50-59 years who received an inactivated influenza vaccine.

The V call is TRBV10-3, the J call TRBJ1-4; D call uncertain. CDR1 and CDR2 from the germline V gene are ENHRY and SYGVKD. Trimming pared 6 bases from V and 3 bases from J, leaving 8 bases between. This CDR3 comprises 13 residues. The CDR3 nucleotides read TGTGCCATCAGGGCGGCAGCTAATGAAAAACTGTTTTTT. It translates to CAIRAAANEKLFF.

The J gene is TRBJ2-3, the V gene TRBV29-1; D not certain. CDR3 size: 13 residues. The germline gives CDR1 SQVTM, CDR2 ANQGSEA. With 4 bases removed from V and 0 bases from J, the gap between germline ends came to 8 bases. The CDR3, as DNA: TGCAGCGTTGGGAAGGGTAGCACAGATACGCAGTATTTT. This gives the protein CSVGKGSTDTQYF.

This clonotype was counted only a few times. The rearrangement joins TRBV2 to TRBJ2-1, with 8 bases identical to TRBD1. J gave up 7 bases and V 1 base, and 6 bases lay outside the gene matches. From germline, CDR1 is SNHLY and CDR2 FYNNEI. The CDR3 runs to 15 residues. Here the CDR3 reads CASSEGQGALNEQFF. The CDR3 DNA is TGTGCCAGCAGTGAAGGGCAGGGGGCATTAAATGAGCAGTTCTTC.

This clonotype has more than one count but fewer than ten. The CDR3 protein is CASSLRAVMNTEAFF. Here the CDR3 DNA reads TGTGCCAGCAGTCTCCGGGCAGTCATGAACACTGAAGCTTTCTTT. The chain has TRBV6-1 and TRBJ1-1; D remains ambiguous. In germline, CDR1 is MNHNS, CDR2 SASEGT. The CDR3 length is 15 residues. The germline V and J ends were trimmed by 5 bases and 0 bases, with 13 bases remaining between them.

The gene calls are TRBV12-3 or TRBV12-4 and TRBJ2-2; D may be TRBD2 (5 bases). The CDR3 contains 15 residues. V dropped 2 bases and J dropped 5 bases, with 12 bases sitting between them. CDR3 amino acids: CASSLRSGLTGELFF. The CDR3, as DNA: TGTGCCAGCAGTTTAAGGAGCGGTCTTACCGGGGAGCTGTTTTTT.

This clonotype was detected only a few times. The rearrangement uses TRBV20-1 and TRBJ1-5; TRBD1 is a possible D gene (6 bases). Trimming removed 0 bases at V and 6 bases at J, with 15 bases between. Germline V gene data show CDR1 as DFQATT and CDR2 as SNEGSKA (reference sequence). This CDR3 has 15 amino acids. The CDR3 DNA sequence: TGCAGTGCTAGAGATCCCCCAGGGGTGGGTCAGCCCCAGCATTTT. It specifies CSARDPPGVGQPQHF.

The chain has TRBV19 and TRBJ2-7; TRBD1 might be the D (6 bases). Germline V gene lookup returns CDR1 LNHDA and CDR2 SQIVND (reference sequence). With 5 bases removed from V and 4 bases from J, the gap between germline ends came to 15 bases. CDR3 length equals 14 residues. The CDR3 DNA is TGTGCCAGTAGTGCCCCTCGCAGGGGTTACGAGCAGTACTTC. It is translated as CASSAPRRGYEQYF. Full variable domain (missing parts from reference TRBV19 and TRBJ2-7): DGGITQSPKYLFRKEGQNVTLSCEQNLNHDAMYWYRQDPGQGLRLIYYSQIVNDFQKGDIAEGYSVSREKKESFPLTVTSAQKNPTAFYLCASSAPRRGYEQYFGPGTRLTVT.

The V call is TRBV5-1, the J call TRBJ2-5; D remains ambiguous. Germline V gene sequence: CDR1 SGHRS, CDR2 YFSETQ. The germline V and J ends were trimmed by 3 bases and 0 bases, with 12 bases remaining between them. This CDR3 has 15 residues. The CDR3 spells CASSSGGRYQETQYF. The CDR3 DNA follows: TGCGCCAGCAGCTCGGGTGGAAGGTACCAAGAGACCCAGTACTTC.

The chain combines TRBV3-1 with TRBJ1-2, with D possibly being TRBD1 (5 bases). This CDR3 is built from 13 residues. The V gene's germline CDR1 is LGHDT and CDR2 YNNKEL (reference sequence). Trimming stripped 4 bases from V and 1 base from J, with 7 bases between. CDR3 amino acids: CASSPDINYGYTF. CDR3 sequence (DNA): TGTGCCAGCAGCCCGGACATTAACTATGGCTACACCTTC. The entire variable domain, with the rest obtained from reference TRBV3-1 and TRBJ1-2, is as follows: DTAVSQTPKYLVTQMGNDKSIKCEQNLGHDTMYWYKQDSKKFLKIMFSYNNKELIINETVPNRFSPKSPDKAHLNLHINSLELGDSAVYFCASSPDINYGYTFGSGTRLTVV.

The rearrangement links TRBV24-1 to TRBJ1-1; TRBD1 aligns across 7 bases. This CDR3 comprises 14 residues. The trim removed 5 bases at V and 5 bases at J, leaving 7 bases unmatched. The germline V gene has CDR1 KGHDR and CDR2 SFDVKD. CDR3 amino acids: CATSARGGRTEAFF. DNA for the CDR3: TGTGCCACCAGTGCCAGGGGGGGTCGAACTGAAGCTTTCTTT.

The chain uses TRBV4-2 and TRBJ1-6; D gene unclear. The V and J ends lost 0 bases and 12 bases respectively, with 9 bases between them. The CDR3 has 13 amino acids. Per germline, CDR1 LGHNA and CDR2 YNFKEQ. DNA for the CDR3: TGTGCCAGCAGCCAAGACCTGGATCTACCCCTCCACTTT. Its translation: CASSQDLDLPLHF.

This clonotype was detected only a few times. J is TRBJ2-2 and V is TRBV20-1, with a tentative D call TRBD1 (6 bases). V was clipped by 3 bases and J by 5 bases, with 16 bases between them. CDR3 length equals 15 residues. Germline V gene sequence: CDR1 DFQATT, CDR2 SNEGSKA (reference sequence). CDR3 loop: CSARGQGIATGELFF. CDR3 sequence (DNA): TGCAGTGCTAGGGGTCAGGGGATTGCGACCGGGGAGCTGTTTTTT.

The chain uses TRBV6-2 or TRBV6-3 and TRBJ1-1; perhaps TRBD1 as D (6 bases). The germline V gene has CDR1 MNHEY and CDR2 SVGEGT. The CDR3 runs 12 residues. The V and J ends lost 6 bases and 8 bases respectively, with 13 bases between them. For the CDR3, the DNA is TGTGCCAGCAGCCCTTGGGGGCGAGAAGCTTTCTTT. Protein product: CASSPWGREAFF.

CDR3 sequence reads: CASSSGGTVLKWQPQHF. Here the CDR3 DNA reads TGTGCCAGCTCATCTGGCGGGACAGTTCTTAAGTGGCAGCCCCAGCATTTT. V is TRBV2 and J is TRBJ1-5, with 7 bases aligning to TRBD1. The V segment lost 8 bases and the J segment 7 bases; nucleotides outside the gene matches: 20. The CDR3 loop spans 17 amino acids. Germline assignment: CDR1 SNHLY and CDR2 FYNNEI.

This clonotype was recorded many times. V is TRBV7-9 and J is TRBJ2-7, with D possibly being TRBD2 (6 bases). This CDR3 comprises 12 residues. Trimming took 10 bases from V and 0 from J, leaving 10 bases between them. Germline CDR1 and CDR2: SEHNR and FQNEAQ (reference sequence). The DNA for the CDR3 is TGTGCCACAGGGAGGAGCTCCTACGAGCAGTACTTC. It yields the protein CATGRSSYEQYF.

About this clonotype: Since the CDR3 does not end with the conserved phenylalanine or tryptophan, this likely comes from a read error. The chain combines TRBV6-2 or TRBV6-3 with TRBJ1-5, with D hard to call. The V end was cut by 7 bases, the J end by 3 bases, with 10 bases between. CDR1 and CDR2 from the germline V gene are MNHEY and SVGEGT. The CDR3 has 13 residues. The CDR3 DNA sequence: TGTGCCAGCAATGGGTGGAACAATCAGCCCCAGCATCTT. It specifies CASNGWNNQPQHL.

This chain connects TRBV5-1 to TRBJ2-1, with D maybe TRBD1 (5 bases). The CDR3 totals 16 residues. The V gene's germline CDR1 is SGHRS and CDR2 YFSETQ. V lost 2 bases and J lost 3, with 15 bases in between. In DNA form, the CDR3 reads TGCGCCAGCAGCTTACCCTTGGCCAGGGACTACAATGAGCAGTTCTTC. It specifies CASSLPLARDYNEQFF.

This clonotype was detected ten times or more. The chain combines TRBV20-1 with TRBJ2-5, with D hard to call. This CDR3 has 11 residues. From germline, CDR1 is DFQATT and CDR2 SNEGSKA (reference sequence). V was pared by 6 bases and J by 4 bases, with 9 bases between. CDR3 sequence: CSALRGETQYF. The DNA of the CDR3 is TGCAGTGCCCTGCGCGGAGAGACCCAGTACTTC.

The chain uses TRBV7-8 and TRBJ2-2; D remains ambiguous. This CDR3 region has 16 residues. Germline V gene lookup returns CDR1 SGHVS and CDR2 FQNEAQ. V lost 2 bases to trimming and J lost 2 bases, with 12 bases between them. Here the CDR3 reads CASSLRSLTNTGELFF. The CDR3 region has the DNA TGTGCCAGCAGCTTAAGGTCTTTGACAAACACCGGGGAGCTGTTTTTT. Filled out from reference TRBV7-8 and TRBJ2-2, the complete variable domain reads GAGVSQSPRYKVAKRGQDVALRCDPISGHVSLFWYQQALGQGPEFLTYFQNEAQLDKSGLPSDRFFAERPEGSVSTLKIQRTQQEDSAVYLCASSLRSLTNTGELFFGEGSRLTVL.

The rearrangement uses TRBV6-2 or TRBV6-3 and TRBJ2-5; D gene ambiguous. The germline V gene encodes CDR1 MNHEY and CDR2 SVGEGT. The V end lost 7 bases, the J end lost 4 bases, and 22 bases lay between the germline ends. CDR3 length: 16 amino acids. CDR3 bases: TGTGCCAGCACCCCACGACCCAGCGAAAAACGAGAGACCCAGTACTTC. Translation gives CASTPRPSEKRETQYF.